Following are 32 T cell receptor beta chains from one sample sequenced in a study of CXCR3-negative and CXCR3-positive naive CD8 T cells. The libraries of TRB cDNA were constructed through 5' RACE using UMI labels. TCRdb re-called the 5' RACE reads; one entry per CDR3 protein, DNA not given. The table for this sample gives about 90,000 distinct CDR3 sequences. The specimen was naive CXCR3- CD8+ T cells from blood. Indicated subset: CD45RO-CCR7+CD27+CD95- naive CD8+ T cells lacking CXCR3 (TNR3-). All receptors come from a human donor in good health. Some clones in this sample may be carry-over from other donors' samples.

The chain links TRBV5-1 to TRBJ1-1; TCRdb returns TRBD1, unconfirmable since there is no DNA. The CDR3 loop spans 14 amino acids. Germline lookup yields CDR1 SGHRS and CDR2 YFSETQ. The chain's CDR3 is CASSPGHLNTEAFF.

The chain recombines TRBV28 with TRBJ2-1. The CDR3 sequence is 14 residues long. Germline V gene data show CDR1 as MDHEN and CDR2 as SYDVKM. This chain's CDR3 is CASSYTASYNEQFF. The full variable domain, in which reference TRBV28 and TRBJ2-1 provide the parts outside the CDR3, is DVKVTQSSRYLVKRTGEKVFLECVQDMDHENMFWYRQDPGLGLRLIYFSYDVKMKEKGDIPEGYSVSREKKERFSLILESASTNQTSMYLCASSYTASYNEQFFGPGTRLTVL.

The chain's CDR3 is CASSLANPGGEKLFF. The chain uses TRBV5-1 and TRBJ1-4; TCRdb lists TRBD1, though no DNA is available to test this call. CDR3 length: 15 amino acids. CDR1 SGHRS and CDR2 YFSETQ come from the germline V gene.

The chain combines TRBV7-9 with TRBJ2-7. The CDR3 extends over 14 amino acids. Germline CDR1 is SEHNR and CDR2 is FQNEAQ (reference sequence). The CDR3 here is CASSLAVSSYEQYF.

The chain's CDR3 is CASSHRDRAYEQYF. The rearrangement joins TRBV7-9 to TRBJ2-7; TCRdb's D call of TRBD1 is untestable without DNA. There are 14 residues in the CDR3. CDR1 and CDR2 from the germline V gene are SEHNR and FQNEAQ (reference sequence).

This chain links TRBV7-8 with TRBJ2-3; TCRdb's D gene call, TRBD1, goes unchecked for lack of DNA. Germline CDR1 and CDR2: SGHVS and FQNEAQ. This CDR3 comprises 18 residues. CDR3 sequence: CASSLAQWAGTSTDTQYF.

The gene calls are TRBV7-2 and TRBJ2-1; there is no DNA to check the TCRdb D call of TRBD2. Germline CDR1 and CDR2: SGHTA and FQGNSA. This CDR3 spans 12 amino acids. The CDR3 sequence: CASSPGLSEQFF.

The V and J genes are TRBV6-2 or TRBV6-3 and TRBJ2-5; as DNA is missing, the TRBD1 call by TCRdb cannot be tested. Germline V CDR1 and CDR2: MNHEY, SVGEGT. CDR3 size: 15 residues. This CDR3 reads CAAANYGLAGETQYF.

V gene TRBV29-1 combines with J gene TRBJ1-1. The CDR3 contains 11 residues. Germline V CDR1 and CDR2: SQVTM, ANQGSEA. CDR3 sequence: CSGTANTEAFF. Complete variable domain (other parts from reference TRBV29-1 and TRBJ1-1): SAVISQKPSRDICQRGTSLTIQCQVDSQVTMMFWYRQQPGQSLTLIATANQGSEATYESGFVIDKFPISRPNLTFSTLTVSNMSPEDSSIYLCSGTANTEAFFGQGTRLTVV.

The chain joins TRBV27 to TRBJ2-3; the D call from TCRdb, TRBD1, cannot be confirmed without DNA. CDR1 MNHEY and CDR2 SMNVEV come from the germline V gene (reference sequence). This CDR3 has 15 residues. CDR3 sequence reads: CASSPDRARTDTQYF.

This chain uses TRBV12-3 or TRBV12-4 with TRBJ2-7. There are 11 residues in the CDR3. This CDR3 is CASRSPYEQYF.

The chain is built from TRBV11-2 and TRBJ2-3; the D call of TRBD2 rests on TCRdb alone, since no DNA is present to check it. This CDR3 region has 16 residues. Germline lookup yields CDR1 SGHAT and CDR2 FQNNGV. The CDR3 loop is CASGPLGARYTDTQYF.

This chain uses TRBV4-1 with TRBJ2-7. Per germline, CDR1 MGHRA and CDR2 YSYEKL. This CDR3 comprises 14 residues. The CDR3 loop reads CASSQGYSTYEQYF.

The chain uses TRBV28 and TRBJ2-1; the TRBD1 assignment by TCRdb is unverifiable without DNA. CDR1 and CDR2 from the germline V gene are MDHEN and SYDVKM. The CDR3 is 17 amino acids. CDR3 in amino acids: CASSHLDLAHSYNEQFF.

This rearrangement joins TRBV12-3 or TRBV12-4 to TRBJ2-7; TCRdb's D call, TRBD1, is unchecked because there is no DNA. CDR3 length equals 16 residues. This CDR3 is CASTAAGGESSYEQYF.

The rearrangement joins TRBV7-2 to TRBJ2-7; TCRdb's D call, TRBD2, is unchecked because there is no DNA. The CDR3 covers 14 residues. CDR1 is SGHTA, CDR2 FQGNSA, per germline. The CDR3 region is CASSAWDYSYERYF.

The chain uses TRBV29-1 and TRBJ2-1; TCRdb's D call, TRBD2, is unchecked because there is no DNA. The germline CDR1 and CDR2 sequences are SQVTM and ANQGSEA. The CDR3 runs to 13 residues. The chain's CDR3 is CSVEEGEGNEQFF.

V usage is TRBV11-3 and J usage is TRBJ2-3; TCRdb designates TRBD1, a call that cannot be tested without DNA. The CDR3 consists of 18 residues. Germline V gene sequence: CDR1 SGHNT, CDR2 YENEEA. The CDR3 protein is CASSLDRRTAGGTDTQYF.

The chain links TRBV5-5 to TRBJ2-3; TCRdb calls TRBD2, which cannot be checked without DNA. Germline V CDR1 and CDR2: SGHKS, YYEKEE (reference sequence). The CDR3 contains 15 residues. The CDR3 spells CASSRPGLPPDTQYF. The full variable domain, with the rest looked up from reference TRBV5-5 and TRBJ2-3, is DAGVTQSPTHLIKTRGQQVTLRCSPISGHKSVSWYQQVLGQGPQFIFQYYEKEERGRGNFPDRFSARQFPNYSSELNVNALLLGDSALYLCASSRPGLPPDTQYFGPGTRLTVL.

This chain joins TRBV11-1 and TRBJ2-2; the D call from TCRdb, TRBD2, cannot be confirmed without DNA. The CDR3 extends over 14 amino acids. Germline CDR1 reads SGHAT; CDR2 reads FQDESV (reference sequence). CDR3 sequence: CASSGTPNTGELFF.

The chain uses TRBV29-1 and TRBJ1-2; TCRdb's assignment of TRBD1 cannot be checked, as there is no DNA. This CDR3 contains 12 residues. The germline V gene encodes CDR1 SQVTM and CDR2 ANQGSEA. CDR3 sequence reads: CSGLGTGDGYTF.

CDR3 residues: CSVKYSVRVWFF. The chain is built from TRBV29-1 and TRBJ2-1. Germline lookup yields CDR1 SQVTM and CDR2 ANQGSEA. CDR3 length equals 12 residues.

V is TRBV24-1 and J is TRBJ2-2. Germline CDR1 is KGHDR and CDR2 is SFDVKD. The CDR3 runs 13 residues. CDR3: CATSDYGTGELFF.

This rearrangement joins TRBV7-2 to TRBJ2-3; TCRdb's D gene call, TRBD1, goes unchecked for lack of DNA. Germline CDR1 SGHTA, CDR2 FQGNSA. The length of the CDR3 is 12 residues. The chain's CDR3 is CASSYRADTQYF.

The genes are TRBV20-1 and TRBJ1-1; TCRdb reports TRBD1, a call that lacks DNA to check it against. The CDR3 is made up of 15 amino acids. The germline CDR1 and CDR2 sequences are DFQATT and SNEGSKA (reference sequence). The CDR3 loop is CSARDSGVPSTEAFF.

The chain has TRBV6-2 or TRBV6-3 and TRBJ2-1; TCRdb selects TRBD2, and the lack of DNA leaves this call unchecked. The CDR3 length is 16 residues. The germline CDR1 and CDR2 sequences are MNHEY and SVGEGT. This CDR3 is CASSDDGLAGYNEQFF.

The rearrangement uses TRBV5-1 and TRBJ2-1; the TCRdb call, TRBD1, lacks DNA for checking. The CDR3 is made up of 14 amino acids. The germline gives CDR1 SGHRS, CDR2 YFSETQ. This CDR3 is CASSSLPGGNEQFF.

This chain links TRBV10-3 with TRBJ2-3; TCRdb lists TRBD1, though no DNA is available to test this call. Germline V gives CDR1 ENHRY, CDR2 SYGVKD. The CDR3 has 15 amino acids. This CDR3 reads CAISEAGIRTDTQYF.

The V and J genes are TRBV9 and TRBJ2-2; absent DNA, TCRdb's TRBD1 call cannot be checked. CDR1 is SGDLS, CDR2 YYNGEE, per germline. The CDR3 runs 16 residues. CDR3 residues: CASSPPGTGTAGELFF.

This chain links TRBV5-1 with TRBJ1-2. This CDR3 contains 13 residues. Germline CDR1 is SGHRS and CDR2 is YFSETQ. The CDR3 sequence: CASSLGGSDGYTF. Full variable domain (rest looked up from reference TRBV5-1 and TRBJ1-2): KAGVTQTPRYLIKTRGQQVTLSCSPISGHRSVSWYQQTPGQGLQFLFEYFSETQRNKGNFPGRFSGRQFSNSRSEMNVSTLELGDSALYLCASSLGGSDGYTFGSGTRLTVV.

The chain joins TRBV7-9 to TRBJ2-3; without DNA, the TCRdb call of TRBD1 cannot be checked. Germline V gene sequence: CDR1 SEHNR, CDR2 FQNEAQ (reference sequence). The CDR3 runs 16 residues. The CDR3 region is CASSFSGTTAWYTQYF.

The CDR3 region is CASSYPGPDDEQYF. The chain joins TRBV6-5 to TRBJ2-7. This CDR3 has 14 residues. Per the germline V gene, CDR1 is MNHEY and CDR2 is SVGAGI.